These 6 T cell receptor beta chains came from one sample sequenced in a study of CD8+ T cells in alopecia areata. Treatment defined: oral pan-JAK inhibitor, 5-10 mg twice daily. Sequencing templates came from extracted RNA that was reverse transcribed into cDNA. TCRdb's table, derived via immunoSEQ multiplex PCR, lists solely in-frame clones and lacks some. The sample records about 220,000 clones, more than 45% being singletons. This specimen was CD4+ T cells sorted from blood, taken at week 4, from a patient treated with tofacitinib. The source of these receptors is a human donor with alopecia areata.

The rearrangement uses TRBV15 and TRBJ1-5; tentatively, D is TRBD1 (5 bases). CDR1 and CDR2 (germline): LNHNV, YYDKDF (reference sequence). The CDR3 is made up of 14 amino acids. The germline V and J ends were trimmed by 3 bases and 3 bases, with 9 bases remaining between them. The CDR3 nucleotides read TGTGCCACCAGCAGCGACAGCGCCAATCAGCCCCAGCATTTT. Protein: CATSSDSANQPQHF.

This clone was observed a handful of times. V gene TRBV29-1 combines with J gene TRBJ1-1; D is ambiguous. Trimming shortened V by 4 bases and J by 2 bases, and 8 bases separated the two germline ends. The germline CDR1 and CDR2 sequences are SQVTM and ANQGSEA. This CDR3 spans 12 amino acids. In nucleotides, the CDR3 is TGCAGCGTTGGGCGGGAAAACACTGAAGCTTTCTTT. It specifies CSVGRENTEAFF.

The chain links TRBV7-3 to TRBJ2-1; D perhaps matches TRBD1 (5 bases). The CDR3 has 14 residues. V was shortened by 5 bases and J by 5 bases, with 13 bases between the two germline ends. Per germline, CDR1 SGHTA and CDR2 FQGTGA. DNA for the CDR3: TGTGCCAGCAGCCCCGGGCACAGGAACAATGAGCAGTTCTTC. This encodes CASSPGHRNNEQFF.

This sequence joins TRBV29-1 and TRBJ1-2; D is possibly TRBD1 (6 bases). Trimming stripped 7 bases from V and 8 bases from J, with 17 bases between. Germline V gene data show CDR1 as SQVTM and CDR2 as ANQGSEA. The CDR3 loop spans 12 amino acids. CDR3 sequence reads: CSGDVQGSGYTF. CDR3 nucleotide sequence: TGCAGCGGGGACGTACAGGGAAGCGGCTACACCTTC.

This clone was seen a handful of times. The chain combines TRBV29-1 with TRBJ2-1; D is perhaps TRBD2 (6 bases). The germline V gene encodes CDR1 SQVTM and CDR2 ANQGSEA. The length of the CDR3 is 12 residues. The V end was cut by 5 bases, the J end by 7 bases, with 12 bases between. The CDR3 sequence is CSVRRGSNEQFF. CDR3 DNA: TGCAGCGTTCGGAGGGGTAGTAATGAGCAGTTCTTC.

In nucleotides, the CDR3 is TGCAGCGCCTCCCCGACTAGCGGGGTACAAGAGACCCAGTACTTC. Its translation: CSASPTSGVQETQYF. The chain recombines TRBV29-1 with TRBJ2-5; 11 bases fit TRBD2. Trimming cost V 7 bases and J 2 bases; bases outside gene matches: 9. Germline loops: CDR1 SQVTM, CDR2 ANQGSEA. The CDR3 is made up of 15 amino acids.